A selection of T cell receptor beta chains follows, all from one sample in a study of blood T cells in healthy people across ages. In TCRdb, the 5' RACE reads were re-called with MiXCR into one record per CDR3 protein. The sample lists hundreds of thousands of distinct CDR3 sequences; about 59% were seen once. The sample consisted of blood. These receptors all come from a young man in good health. CDR3s include the opening cysteine and the closing phenylalanine or tryptophan. The D gene is left open where the match is weak. Rows may omit the clone size; those that give it use once, few, many or a size class.

NA once TRBJ2-1 TRBV10-3 CAISDYLSGNEQFF TGTGCCATCAGTGACTATTTGAGCGGCAATGAGCAGTTCTTC
NA once TRBJ1-4 TRBV28 CASRPPNEKLFF TGTGCCAGCAGGCCCCCTAATGAAAAACTGTTTTTT
TRBD2 NA TRBJ2-5 TRBV20-1 CSARGMAGGIQETQYF TGCAGTGCTAGAGGGATGGCGGGGGGAATCCAAGAGACCCAGTACTTC
NA NA TRBJ2-1 TRBV29-1 CSVEGSGIYEQFF TGCAGCGTTGAGGGGTCAGGGATCTATGAGCAGTTCTTC
TRBD1 NA TRBJ2-7 TRBV4-2 CASSQPGQAPYEQYF TGTGCCAGCAGCCAGCCGGGACAGGCCCCCTACGAGCAGTACTTC
NA NA TRBJ1-5 TRBV6-6 CASSQNSDQPQHF TGTGCCAGCAGTCAGAACTCCGATCAGCCCCAGCATTTT
NA NA TRBJ1-2 TRBV7-9 CASIISGQAINYGYTF TGTGCCAGCATTATAAGTGGGCAGGCGATAAACTATGGCTACACCTTC
NA NA TRBJ1-4 TRBV27 CASSFRGNEKLFF TGTGCCAGCAGTTTCCGGGGAAATGAAAAACTGTTTTTT
TRBD1 NA TRBJ1-2 TRBV7-2 CASSLILGQGTGGYTF TGTGCCAGCAGCTTAATACTGGGACAGGGTACTGGTGGCTACACCTTC
TRBD2 few TRBJ2-5 TRBV29-1 CSVEDRTSRETQYF TGCAGCGTTGAAGACCGGACTAGCCGGGAGACCCAGTACTTC
NA NA TRBJ2-7 TRBV5-5 CAGSPLDRDEQYF TGTGCCGGCAGCCCCCTCGACCGCGACGAGCAGTACTTC
TRBD1 NA TRBJ2-1 TRBV3-1 CASSQLTGGGESYNEQFF TGTGCCAGCAGCCAATTGACAGGGGGCGGTGAGTCCTACAATGAGCAGTTCTTC
TRBD2 few TRBJ2-1 TRBV10-3 CATCGGARNEQFF TGTGCCACCTGCGGGGGGGCTCGGAATGAGCAGTTCTTC
NA few TRBJ2-7 TRBV15 CATSSVGMGEQYF TGTGCCACCAGTTCGGTAGGAATGGGAGAGCAGTACTTC
NA NA TRBJ1-2 TRBV20-1 CSAPRGSGYGYTF TGCAGTGCTCCCCGAGGGTCGGGTTATGGCTACACCTTC
TRBD2 NA TRBJ2-3 TRBV20-1 CSVDTGLGWADTQYF TGCAGTGTTGACACGGGACTAGGATGGGCAGATACGCAGTATTTT
NA NA TRBJ2-3 TRBV7-2 CASSFDRTRDTQYF TGTGCCAGCAGCTTCGACAGAACAAGAGATACGCAGTATTTT
NA NA TRBJ1-5 TRBV2 CASSEAVSGTRLSNQPQHF TGTGCCAGCAGTGAGGCTGTATCAGGGACGCGTCTTAGCAATCAGCCCCAGCATTTT